The present TCR beta chain was sequenced within a study of blood T cells in healthy people across ages. The second PCR ran about 6 to 12 cycles with a sample-barcoded 5' primer and J-beta primers. TCRdb reprocessed the 5' RACE reads with MiXCR, giving one entry per CDR3 protein. The sample lists some 1,500,000 distinct CDR3 sequences; roughly 43% were seen once. The CDR3 runs to 13 residues. CDR1 MNHEY and CDR2 SMNVEV come from the germline V gene (reference sequence). Trimming cost V 6 bases and J 7 bases, with 16 bases left between them. The rearrangement links TRBV27 to TRBJ2-7; possibly TRBD1 or TRBD2 for D (5 bases each). Sequenced input: blood. The receptor was isolated from a woman between 18 and 29 years old in good health. CDR3 nucleotide sequence: TGTGCCAGCAGGACATATGGGGGAAATGAGCAGTACTTC. The encoded protein is CASRTYGGNEQYF.